The 10 T cell receptor beta chains given below trace back to one sample, sequenced in a study of CD8 T cells in ankylosing spondylitis. Via MiXCR, TCRdb re-called the 5' RACE reads, giving one row per CDR3 protein. The sample has some 140,000 distinct CDR3 sequences; 8% to 9% are singletons. Material for sequencing was synovial fluid, either unsorted or a sorted T cell fraction (not recorded which). These receptors were collected from a male donor with ankylosing spondylitis.

Only a few counts were recorded for this clonotype. V gene TRBV12-3 or TRBV12-4 combines with J gene TRBJ2-2; 9 bases line up with TRBD1. The CDR3 consists of 14 residues. Germline trimming cut 6 bases from V and 7 bases from J; bases unmatched to any gene: 6. CDR3 region: CASSFDRGIGELFF. The CDR3 coding sequence is TGTGCCAGCAGCTTCGACAGGGGGATCGGGGAGCTGTTTTTT.

This clonotype was detected only a few times. The V gene is TRBV18, the J gene TRBJ1-1; perhaps TRBD1 as D (5 bases). The CDR3 loop spans 13 amino acids. Germline V gives CDR1 KGHSH, CDR2 LQKENI. Trimming stripped 4 bases from V and 3 bases from J, with 9 bases between. The CDR3 DNA is TGTGCCAGCTCACATTCGGGGGACACTGAAGCTTTCTTT. Residues: CASSHSGDTEAFF. Supplemented by reference TRBV18 and TRBJ1-1, the full variable domain reads NAGVMQNPRHLVRRRGQEARLRCSPMKGHSHVYWYRQLPEEGLKFMVYLQKENIIDESGMPKERFSAEFPKEGPSILRIQQVVRGDSAAYFCASSHSGDTEAFFGQGTRLTVV.

The chain has TRBV6-1 and TRBJ2-7, with 7 bases that match TRBD1. There are 13 residues in the CDR3. Germline V CDR1 and CDR2: MNHNS, SASEGT. The V gene end was trimmed by 7 bases and the J gene end by 4 bases; junction bases not matched to a gene: 7. Here the CDR3 DNA reads TGTGCCAGCAAAAGGGGGCCAAATTACGAGCAGTACTTC. It yields the protein CASKRGPNYEQYF.

V is TRBV7-9 and J is TRBJ2-3, with TRBD2 matching 8 bases. Losses at the gene ends were 2 bases for V and 5 bases for J; bases not matched to a gene: 6. Germline CDR1 is SEHNR and CDR2 is FQNEAQ (reference sequence). CDR3 length equals 15 residues. The DNA for the CDR3 is TGTGCCAGCAGCTTATTGCGGGGGGCCGGAGATACGCAGTATTTT. It encodes CASSLLRGAGDTQYF. Filled out from reference TRBV7-9 and TRBJ2-3, the complete variable domain reads DTGVSQNPRHKITKRGQNVTFRCDPISEHNRLYWYRQTLGQGPEFLTYFQNEAQLEKSRLLSDRFSAERPKGSFSTLEIQRTEQGDSAMYLCASSLLRGAGDTQYFGPGTRLTVL.

The chain combines TRBV11-2 with TRBJ2-3, with D possibly being TRBD2 (6 bases). The CDR3 is made up of 17 amino acids. Trimming pared 5 bases from V and 4 bases from J, leaving 22 bases between. Per the germline V gene, CDR1 is SGHAT and CDR2 is FQNNGV. CDR3 coding DNA: TGTGCCAGCAGCCTCCGGGACTTAGTACCCTCGTCAGATACGCAGTATTTT. Its protein is CASSLRDLVPSSDTQYF. Looking up the rest from reference TRBV11-2 and TRBJ2-3 gives the full variable domain: EAGVAQSPRYKIIEKRQSVAFWCNPISGHATLYWYQQILGQGPKLLIQFQNNGVVDDSQLPKDRFSAERLKGVDSTLKIQPAKLEDSAVYLCASSLRDLVPSSDTQYFGPGTRLTVL.

The chain uses TRBV7-2 and TRBJ2-7; 8 nucleotides agree with TRBD2. The CDR3 is 13 amino acids. In germline, CDR1 is SGHTA, CDR2 FQGNSA. V lost 11 bases, J lost 4 bases, and 10 bases stayed unmatched. CDR3 loop: CASGGSGRYEQYF. The CDR3 DNA follows: TGTGCCTCTGGGGGGAGCGGGAGATACGAGCAGTACTTC.

The table lists this clonotype with a few counts. The chain employs TRBV5-4 and TRBJ1-6; TRBD1 agrees at 7 bases. The CDR3 has 15 amino acids. The ends lost 2 bases at V and 9 bases at J; junction bases unmatched: 8. Germline V gene sequence: CDR1 SGHNT, CDR2 YYREEE (reference sequence). CDR3 in DNA: TGTGCCAGCAGCTTCACAGGGGCCCTTTTTTCACCCCTCCACTTT. Its protein is CASSFTGALFSPLHF.

This clonotype has a count of ten or more. The CDR3 sequence: CASSLGGALLTEAFF. CDR3 nucleotides: TGCGCCAGCAGCTTGGGCGGCGCCTTACTCACTGAAGCTTTCTTT. V usage is TRBV5-1 and J usage is TRBJ1-1; D uncertain. Trimming removed 0 bases from V and 4 bases from J, with 13 bases in between. CDR1 is SGHRS, CDR2 YFSETQ, per germline. CDR3 length: 15 residues.

In this sample, this clonotype turned up many times. The chain uses TRBV18 and TRBJ2-7; a possible D gene is TRBD1 (5 bases). The CDR3 runs to 14 residues. Trimming shortened V by 4 bases and J by 2 bases, and 12 bases separated the two germline ends. Per the germline V gene, CDR1 is KGHSH and CDR2 is LQKENI. The CDR3 loop reads CASSLGRQTYEQYF. In DNA, the CDR3 is TGTGCCAGCTCACTCGGTCGACAGACCTACGAGCAGTACTTC.

The rearrangement joins TRBV11-3 to TRBJ2-2; the D gene could be TRBD1 or TRBD2 (5 bases each). The V gene lost 2 bases and the J gene lost 3 bases, with 16 bases spanning the gap. Germline V gene lookup returns CDR1 SGHNT and CDR2 YENEEA. The CDR3 runs to 17 residues. As DNA, the CDR3 is TGTGCCAGCAGCTTACGCCGGCAGGGAGCGTACACCGGGGAGCTGTTTTTT. Protein product: CASSLRRQGAYTGELFF.